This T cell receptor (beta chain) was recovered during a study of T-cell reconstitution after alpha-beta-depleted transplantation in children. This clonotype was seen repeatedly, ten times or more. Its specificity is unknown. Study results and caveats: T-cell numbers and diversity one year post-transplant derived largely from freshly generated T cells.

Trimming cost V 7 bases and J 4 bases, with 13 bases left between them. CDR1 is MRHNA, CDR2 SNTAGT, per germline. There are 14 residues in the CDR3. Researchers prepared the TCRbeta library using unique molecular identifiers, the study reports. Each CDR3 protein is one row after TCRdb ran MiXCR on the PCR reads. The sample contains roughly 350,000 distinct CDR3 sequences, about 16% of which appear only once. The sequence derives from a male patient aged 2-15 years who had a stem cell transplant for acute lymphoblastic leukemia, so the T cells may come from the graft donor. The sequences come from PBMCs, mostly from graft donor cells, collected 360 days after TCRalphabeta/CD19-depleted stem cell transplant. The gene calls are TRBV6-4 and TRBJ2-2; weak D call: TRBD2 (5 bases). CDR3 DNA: TGTGCCAGCAAACACGGGGTCGCCACCGGGGAGCTGTTTTTT. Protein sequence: CASKHGVATGELFF.